This T cell receptor (beta chain) was recorded in a study of T cells in Graves' hyperthyroidism and ophthalmopathy. There were TCR beta CDR3 regions amplified from RNA transcripts. A set of HTBI primers served as the primers for a first-round RT-PCR of the TCR CDR3. TCRdb re-analysed the multiplex PCR reads in MiXCR, keeping a single row per CDR3 protein. The repertoire holds roughly 280,000 distinct CDR3 sequences, with about 18% as singletons. This clonotype was counted at least ten times. Trimming took off 3 bases at V and 3 bases at J, with 18 bases between the two ends. There are 16 residues in the CDR3. Germline CDR1 and CDR2: DFQATT and SNEGSKA (reference sequence). Fresh 10 ml peripheral blood yielded PBMCs.

The specimen sequenced was blood. This chain connects TRBV20-1 to TRBJ2-1; D is perhaps TRBD1 (7 bases). This sequence was found in a woman between 55 and 75 years old with Graves' ophthalmopathy. CDR3 sequence: CSASPGGLDLYNEQFF. The CDR3 DNA follows: TGCAGTGCTAGCCCAGGGGGACTGGACCTCTACAATGAGCAGTTCTTC.